The 12 T cell receptor beta chains given below trace back to one sample, sequenced in a study of Ad26.COV2.S vaccination and SARS-CoV-2 variants. The treatment denotes: approximately 18 received Ad26.COV2.S at low or high dose, single or two shots; roughly five received placebo; per-sample allocation not given. Each sample was drawn 63 days after the first injection (of vaccine or placebo). Measured with immunoSEQ multiplex PCR; TCRdb has only the in-frame clones, and not every one. The repertoire has hundreds of thousands of clones, 80% to 95% of them found once; the top ten carry about 12%. This material consisted of peripheral blood, taken in a trial of Ad26.COV2.S vaccine versus placebo. The receptor source for this set is a person aged 18-60 years who received the Ad26.COV2.S COVID-19 vaccine or a placebo.

V is TRBV9 and J is TRBJ2-3, with D hard to call. The V gene lost 0 bases and the J gene lost 5 bases, with 16 bases spanning the gap. This CDR3 region has 16 residues. Germline-derived CDR1 and CDR2 are SGDLS and YYNGEE. The CDR3 nucleotides are TGTGCCAGCAGCGTAGCATGGGGTCTTAGACAAGATACGCAGTATTTT. Translated, it gives CASSVAWGLRQDTQYF.

This chain links TRBV7-2 with TRBJ1-2; D is undetermined. Trimming left V 5 bases short and J 14 bases short, with 15 bases between. The CDR3 runs 11 residues. Germline lookup yields CDR1 SGHTA and CDR2 FQGNSA. The CDR3 protein is CASSQGRAPTF. Here the CDR3 DNA reads TGTGCCAGCAGCCAAGGACGGGCTCCAACCTTC.

Note on this clone: This CDR3 is also generated by other DNA sequences in the sample. The chain combines TRBV20-1 with TRBJ2-7; tentative D call: TRBD1 (6 bases). Germline-derived CDR1 and CDR2 are DFQATT and SNEGSKA (reference sequence). The CDR3 has 11 amino acids. Trimming cost V 3 bases and J 3 bases, with 6 bases left between them. CDR3 protein: CSARTGYEQYF. The CDR3 DNA reads as TGCAGTGCTAGGACAGGCTACGAGCAGTACTTC.

The J gene is TRBJ1-4, the V gene TRBV5-4; 9 nucleotides agree with TRBD1. V lost 4 bases, J lost 6 bases, and 7 bases stayed unmatched. CDR3 length equals 15 residues. From germline, CDR1 is SGHNT and CDR2 YYREEE (reference sequence). CDR3 sequence (DNA): TGTGCCAGCAGCGCTGGGGACAGGGTGGATGAAAAACTGTTTTTT. This gives the protein CASSAGDRVDEKLFF.

This chain links TRBV7-9 with TRBJ1-2; D is uncertain. The CDR3 spans 12 residues. Deletions cut 8 bases from V and 8 bases from J, with 15 bases between. Looked up from germline, CDR1 is SEHNR and CDR2 is FQNEAQ (reference sequence). The CDR3 here is CASARQIGGYTF. CDR3 coding DNA: TGTGCCAGCGCCCGCCAGATCGGGGGCTACACCTTC.

The gene calls are TRBV29-1 and TRBJ1-2; D perhaps matches TRBD1 (6 bases). V was cut by 5 bases and J by 4 bases, with 11 bases left in between. The CDR3 totals 12 residues. Germline lookup yields CDR1 SQVTM and CDR2 ANQGSEA. The CDR3 bases are TGCAGCGTTCAGACAGGAGTCTATGGCTACACCTTC. As protein: CSVQTGVYGYTF.

The chain recombines TRBV25-1 with TRBJ2-1, with TRBD2 identical over 11 bases. Germline trimming cut 5 bases from V and 2 bases from J; bases unmatched to any gene: 11. CDR3 length equals 18 residues. Germline V gene data show CDR1 as MGHDK and CDR2 as SYGVNS. CDR3 sequence reads: CASSRRATSGSPYNEQFF. CDR3 bases: TGTGCCAGCAGTCGTAGGGCAACTAGCGGGAGTCCCTACAATGAGCAGTTCTTC.

This rearrangement joins TRBV10-2 to TRBJ2-1; 9 bases are a match to TRBD2. The J segment lost 1 base and the V segment lost 5 bases, leaving 3 bases of the junction unmatched. Germline V gives CDR1 WSHSY, CDR2 SAAADI. CDR3 length: 15 amino acids. The CDR3 bases are TGCGCCAGCAGTTCCAGCGGGAGGTCCTACAATGAGCAGTTCTTC. Translating gives CASSSSGRSYNEQFF.

The chain has TRBV5-6 and TRBJ2-1; the D is unclear. The germline gives CDR1 SGHDT, CDR2 YYEEEE. CDR3 length: 12 amino acids. V lost 0 bases, J lost 10 bases, and 8 bases lay in between. Here the CDR3 reads CASSLALGEQFF. The CDR3 region has the DNA TGTGCCAGCAGCTTGGCCCTTGGAGAGCAGTTCTTC. Supplemented by reference TRBV5-6 and TRBJ2-1, the full variable domain reads DAGVTQSPTHLIKTRGQQVTLRCSPKSGHDTVSWYQQALGQGPQFIFQYYEEEERQRGNFPDRFSGHQFPNYSSELNVNALLLGDSALYLCASSLALGEQFFGPGTRLTVL.

This chain uses TRBV4-1 with TRBJ2-1; D is unclear. Germline loops: CDR1 MGHRA, CDR2 YSYEKL. CDR3 length: 15 residues. V shed 1 base and J shed 5 bases, with 12 bases lying between them. CDR3 residues: CASSQVGRRDNEQFF. In DNA, the CDR3 is TGCGCCAGCAGCCAAGTTGGTCGGCGCGACAATGAGCAGTTCTTC.

The chain employs TRBV19 and TRBJ2-6; D unclear. There are 16 residues in the CDR3. Germline V lookup: CDR1 LNHDA, CDR2 SQIVND (reference sequence). The V and J ends lost 7 bases and 0 bases respectively, with 13 bases between them. The CDR3: CASTNVGFSGANVLTF. In DNA form, the CDR3 reads TGTGCCAGTACCAACGTGGGGTTCTCTGGGGCCAACGTCCTGACTTTC.

The chain couples TRBV4-1 to TRBJ1-4; 9 bases line up with TRBD1. In germline, CDR1 is MGHRA, CDR2 YSYEKL. The CDR3 contains 15 residues. Losses at the gene ends were 2 bases for V and 7 bases for J; bases not matched to a gene: 5. The CDR3 bases are TGCGCCAGCAGCCAAATACAGGGGGCCGGTGAAAAACTGTTTTTT. Protein: CASSQIQGAGEKLFF.